What follows is one T cell receptor (beta chain) and its context. This sample is part of a study of blood T cell repertoires in COVID-19. Turning to the study itself: COVID-19 samples collected from the United States, Italy and Spain covered acute and convalescent phases. In each case, the material was cDNA or gDNA derived from T cells, B-cell-depleted T cells, or PBMCs.

The authors' processing: Estimation of nucleated cell counts was performed using reference gene primer amplification. Data came from immunoSEQ multiplex PCR; TCRdb stores just in-frame clones and leaves some out. V and J calls and clone size are as listed in that table; D and trimming were resolved from the DNA. The data hold tens of thousands of clones, with about nine tenths observed a single time. The sequenced sample consisted of peripheral blood. The TCR was taken from a human donor in a cohort sampled during active COVID-19.

Here the CDR3 DNA reads TGTGCCAGCAGCCCCTACAAGGGGCACCTCTCTGGGGCCAACGTCCTGACTTTC. Its protein is CASSPYKGHLSGANVLTF. V and J are TRBV4-2 and TRBJ2-6, with D perhaps TRBD1 (5 bases). The CDR3 has 18 amino acids. Trimming cost V 4 bases and J 0 bases, with 16 bases left between them. Germline V gene sequence: CDR1 LGHNA, CDR2 YNFKEQ.